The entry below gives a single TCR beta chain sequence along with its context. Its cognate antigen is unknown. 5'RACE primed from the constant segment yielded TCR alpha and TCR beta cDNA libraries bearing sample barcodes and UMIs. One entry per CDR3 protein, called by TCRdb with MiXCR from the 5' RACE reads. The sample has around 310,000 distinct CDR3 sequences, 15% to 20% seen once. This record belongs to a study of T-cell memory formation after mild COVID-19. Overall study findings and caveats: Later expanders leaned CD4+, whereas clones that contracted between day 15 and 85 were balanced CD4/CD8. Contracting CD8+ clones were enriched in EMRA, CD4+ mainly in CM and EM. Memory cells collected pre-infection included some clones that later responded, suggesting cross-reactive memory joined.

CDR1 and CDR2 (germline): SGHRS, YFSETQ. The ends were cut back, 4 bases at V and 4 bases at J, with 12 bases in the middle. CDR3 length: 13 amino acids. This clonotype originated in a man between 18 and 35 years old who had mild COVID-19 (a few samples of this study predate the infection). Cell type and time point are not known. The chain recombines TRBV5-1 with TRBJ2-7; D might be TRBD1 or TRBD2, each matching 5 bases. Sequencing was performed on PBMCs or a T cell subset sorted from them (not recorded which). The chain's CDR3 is CASSPGTLYEQYF. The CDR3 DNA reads TGCGCCAGCAGCCCAGGGACCTTATACGAGCAGTACTTC.